Each of the 23 T cell receptor beta chains below was sequenced from the same sample in a study of control samples from healthy donors and cancer patients. The method was immunoSEQ multiplex PCR; TCRdb's version includes in-frame clones alone and lacks a portion of them. The sample yields around 180,000 clones, 80% to 90% seen once. Sample: blood. Source of these receptors: a woman aged 30 to 39 in good health.

The V call is TRBV19, the J call TRBJ1-5; 7 bases fit TRBD1. J gave up 10 bases and V 5 bases, and 5 bases lay outside the gene matches. Germline V CDR1 and CDR2: LNHDA, SQIVND (reference sequence). CDR3 size: 12 residues. The CDR3 DNA sequence: TGTGCCAGTAGTGTTAACAGGGGTCCCCAGCATTTT. Translated: CASSVNRGPQHF.

The chain is built from TRBV5-1 and TRBJ2-6; 8 bases map to TRBD1. The CDR3 covers 15 residues. Per germline, CDR1 SGHRS and CDR2 YFSETQ. The junction had 4 bases not matched to a gene; V was cut back by 4 bases and J by 4 bases. CDR3 protein: CASSLQGGGANVLTF. CDR3 nucleotides: TGCGCCAGCAGCCTACAGGGGGGCGGGGCCAACGTCCTGACTTTC.

The rearrangement links TRBV21-1 to TRBJ1-5; the table calls TRBD1, which could not be checked here. TRBV21-1 represents a pseudogene. The CDR3 spans 14 residues. In DNA, the CDR3 is TGTGCCAGCAGCAAAGAGACAGGCCCGCAGCCCCAGCATTTT. Translation: CASSKETGPQPQHF.

The chain links TRBV29-1 to TRBJ1-2; 9 bases line up with TRBD1. The CDR3 is 13 amino acids. With V trimmed by 7 bases and J by 6 bases, 9 bases remained unmatched. Germline values: CDR1 SQVTM, CDR2 ANQGSEA. The CDR3 DNA reads as TGCAGCGAGAGGACAGGGGAAATCAATGGCTACACCTTC. Translating gives CSERTGEINGYTF.

This clone was observed a handful of times. This chain links TRBV7-9 with TRBJ2-1; a weak D match, TRBD2 (5 bases). Between the trimmed V and J ends, which lost 2 bases and 4 bases, there was a span of 15 bases. The CDR3 has 16 amino acids. Germline V CDR1 and CDR2: SEHNR, FQNEAQ (reference sequence). The CDR3 region has the DNA TGTGCCAGCAGCTTACGGCGGGCCCCCCGGTACAATGAGCAGTTCTTC. The encoded protein is CASSLRRAPRYNEQFF.

The chain is built from TRBV29-1 and TRBJ2-3; D assignment may be TRBD1 or TRBD2 (5 bases each). Per germline, CDR1 SQVTM and CDR2 ANQGSEA. CDR3 length: 12 residues. This CDR3 is CSAAGATDTQYF. CDR3 DNA sequence: TGCAGTGCGGCCGGGGCAACAGATACGCAGTATTTT.

V is TRBV28 and J is TRBJ1-3; 8 nucleotides line up with TRBD1. The CDR3 covers 18 residues. Losses at the gene ends were 4 bases for V and 0 bases for J; bases not matched to a gene: 11. Per germline, CDR1 MDHEN and CDR2 SYDVKM. CDR3 nucleotide sequence: TGTGCCAGCAGTTACCGGGACAGGTCCCCTCTCTCTGGAAACACCATATATTTT. As protein: CASSYRDRSPLSGNTIYF.

The chain combines TRBV20-1 with TRBJ2-5; no reliable D call. Germline V lookup: CDR1 DFQATT, CDR2 SNEGSKA (reference sequence). The V gene lost 3 bases and the J gene lost 4 bases, with 9 bases spanning the gap. This CDR3 is built from 12 residues. DNA of the CDR3: TGCAGTGCTAGTGTAAGATCAGAGACCCAGTACTTC. Translating gives CSASVRSETQYF.

The chain couples TRBV9 to TRBJ1-5, with a possible D match to TRBD1 (6 bases). Germline lookup yields CDR1 SGDLS and CDR2 YYNGEE. V was pared by 0 bases and J by 6 bases, with 10 bases between. The CDR3 spans 14 residues. CDR3 bases: TGTGCCAGCAGCGTAGGGGGGGCGGGTCAGCCCCAGCATTTT. Protein: CASSVGGAGQPQHF.

The genes are TRBV28 and TRBJ2-2; 13 bases are a match to TRBD2. Germline loops: CDR1 MDHEN, CDR2 SYDVKM. V shed 5 bases, J shed 7 bases, and the junction held 4 bases outside the gene matches. The CDR3 runs 15 residues. For the CDR3, the DNA is TGTGCCAGCAGTCCGAGGACTAGCGGGAGCGGGGAGCTGTTTTTT. It specifies CASSPRTSGSGELFF. Full variable domain (missing parts from reference TRBV28 and TRBJ2-2): DVKVTQSSRYLVKRTGEKVFLECVQDMDHENMFWYRQDPGLGLRLIYFSYDVKMKEKGDIPEGYSVSREKKERFSLILESASTNQTSMYLCASSPRTSGSGELFFGEGSRLTVL.

The chain employs TRBV5-1 and TRBJ2-5; TRBD2 matches at 9 bases. The CDR3 has 16 residues. The junction had 12 bases not matched to a gene; V was cut back by 4 bases and J by 5 bases. CDR1 and CDR2 (germline): SGHRS, YFSETQ. CDR3 bases: TGCGCCAGCAGCCTCCTAGCTAGCGGGACTGGGGAGACCCAGTACTTC. It specifies CASSLLASGTGETQYF.

This clone was observed once. The rearrangement joins TRBV20-1 to TRBJ2-1, with TRBD2 identical over 10 bases. Germline trimming cut 5 bases from V and 13 bases from J; bases unmatched to any gene: 2. This CDR3 region has 10 residues. Germline CDR1 reads DFQATT; CDR2 reads SNEGSKA (reference sequence). The CDR3 DNA reads TGCAGTGCTTTAGCGGGAGGACAGTTCTTC. Translating it yields CSALAGGQFF.

The gene calls are TRBV9 and TRBJ2-7; 10 positions agree with TRBD2. V lost 0 bases, J lost 6 bases, and 9 bases stayed unmatched. Germline-derived CDR1 and CDR2 are SGDLS and YYNGEE. There are 16 residues in the CDR3. CDR3 sequence (DNA): TGTGCCAGCAGCGTAGAAAGCGGGAGGGCGGTTTCCGAGCAGTACTTC. Its protein product is CASSVESGRAVSEQYF.

This clone appeared once. The chain links TRBV6-6 to TRBJ1-3; D possibly corresponds to TRBD1 (5 bases). The V and J ends lost 8 bases and 7 bases respectively, with 6 bases between them. Germline-derived CDR1 and CDR2 are MNHNY and SVGAGI (reference sequence). This CDR3 region has 10 residues. DNA for the CDR3: TGTGCCAGCGAGGGGAACACCATATATTTT. Translation gives CASEGNTIYF.

The J gene is TRBJ2-5, the V gene TRBV27, with a possible D match to TRBD2 (6 bases). V lost 3 bases to trimming and J lost 5 bases, with 13 bases between them. Per germline, CDR1 MNHEY and CDR2 SMNVEV (reference sequence). CDR3 length: 14 residues. Here the CDR3 reads CASSFIPAGETQYF. Written as DNA, the CDR3 is TGTGCCAGCAGTTTCATTCCGGCGGGGGAGACCCAGTACTTC.

The chain carries TRBV2 and TRBJ2-1; 9 bases are a match to TRBD2. This CDR3 contains 16 residues. Germline V CDR1 and CDR2: SNHLY, FYNNEI. V shed 6 bases, J shed 7 bases, and the junction held 13 bases outside the gene matches. The CDR3 DNA reads as TGTGCCAGCAGGGGTAGTGGCGGGAGGGCAACTAATGAGCAGTTCTTC. Its protein product is CASRGSGGRATNEQFF.

The rearrangement uses TRBV7-2 and TRBJ2-1; 13 bases agree with TRBD2. Germline V gene lookup returns CDR1 SGHTA and CDR2 FQGNSA. V trimming: 3 bases; J trimming: 4 bases; junction bases outside the gene matches: 3. The CDR3 covers 16 residues. CDR3 sequence (DNA): TGTGCCAGCAGCTTGGGACTAGCGGGGAGATACAATGAGCAGTTCTTC. Protein product: CASSLGLAGRYNEQFF.

This rearrangement joins TRBV24-1 to TRBJ2-1; the D gene is possibly TRBD2 (6 bases). The CDR3 has 16 residues. Germline values: CDR1 KGHDR, CDR2 SFDVKD. Trimming pared 5 bases from V and 0 bases from J, leaving 13 bases between. The chain's CDR3 is CATSGNDGSSYNEQFF. CDR3 nucleotides: TGTGCCACCAGTGGTAATGACGGGAGCTCCTACAATGAGCAGTTCTTC.

The chain is built from TRBV28 and TRBJ2-7; D may be TRBD1 (5 bases). CDR1 MDHEN and CDR2 SYDVKM come from the germline V gene. The CDR3 spans 14 residues. V was trimmed by 8 bases and J by 3 bases, leaving 17 bases between them. The CDR3 loop reads CASWSGQGLYEQYF. The CDR3 nucleotides are TGTGCCAGCTGGAGTGGGCAGGGTCTCTACGAGCAGTACTTC.

The V and J genes are TRBV27 and TRBJ2-7; the D is unclear. CDR3 size: 14 residues. Per the germline V gene, CDR1 is MNHEY and CDR2 is SMNVEV (reference sequence). V was trimmed by 5 bases and J by 0 bases, leaving 11 bases between them. CDR3 amino acids: CASSLNAYSYEQYF. The CDR3, as DNA: TGTGCCAGCAGTCTCAATGCTTACTCCTACGAGCAGTACTTC.

V usage is TRBV19 and J usage is TRBJ1-1; D possibly corresponds to TRBD1 (6 bases). V was pared by 6 bases and J by 2 bases, with 13 bases between. CDR1 is LNHDA, CDR2 SQIVND, per germline (reference sequence). The CDR3 sequence is 14 residues long. In DNA, the CDR3 is TGTGCCAGTAGCATTCTACAGGGAAACACTGAAGCTTTCTTT. It translates to CASSILQGNTEAFF. Together with reference TRBV19 and TRBJ1-1, the CDR3 gives the full variable domain: DGGITQSPKYLFRKEGQNVTLSCEQNLNHDAMYWYRQDPGQGLRLIYYSQIVNDFQKGDIAEGYSVSREKKESFPLTVTSAQKNPTAFYLCASSILQGNTEAFFGQGTRLTVV.

The CDR3 is CATQDGYSYNEQFF. DNA for the CDR3: TGTGCCACCCAAGACGGTTACTCCTACAATGAGCAGTTCTTC. The chain recombines TRBV15 with TRBJ2-1; D gene uncertain. This CDR3 comprises 14 residues. The V gene's germline CDR1 is LNHNV and CDR2 YYDKDF (reference sequence). With 8 bases removed from V and 0 bases from J, the gap between germline ends came to 11 bases. The entire variable domain, with the rest obtained from reference TRBV15 and TRBJ2-1, is as follows: DAMVIQNPRYQVTQFGKPVTLSCSQTLNHNVMYWYQQKSSQAPKLLFHYYDKDFNNEADTPDNFQSRRPNTSFCFLDIRSPGLGDTAMYLCATQDGYSYNEQFFGPGTRLTVL.

The V gene is TRBV2, the J gene TRBJ2-2; D tentatively reads TRBD1 or TRBD2 (5 bases each). The germline CDR1 and CDR2 sequences are SNHLY and FYNNEI. Trimming took 1 base from V and 1 from J, leaving 7 bases between them. The CDR3 is 15 amino acids. CDR3 loop: CASSEGGRNTGELFF. DNA of the CDR3: TGTGCCAGCAGTGAAGGGGGGAGGAACACCGGGGAGCTGTTTTTT.